This T cell receptor beta chain was captured in a study of technical replicates of blood from several donors. TCRdb's table, derived via immunoSEQ multiplex PCR, lists solely in-frame clones and lacks some. The table has approximately 89,000 clones, 94% seen once. Per germline, CDR1 SGDLS and CDR2 YYNGEE. CDR3 length: 15 residues. V was pared by 3 bases and J by 6 bases, with 7 bases of the junction left unmatched. This clonotype was sampled from a human donor in good health. The J gene is TRBJ2-1, the V gene TRBV9, with 9 bases identical to TRBD1. Sequencing was done on a sample of T cells isolated from PBMCs. The CDR3: CASSGSGQGSNEQFF. The CDR3 DNA reads as TGTGCCAGCAGCGGATCGGGACAGGGTTCCAATGAGCAGTTCTTC.